What follows are 15 T cell receptor beta chains derived from one specimen sequenced in a study of a mutant IDH1 vaccine in newly diagnosed glioma. Indicated time point: week 47, end of study. All doses held 300 ug of mutant IDH1 20-mer peptide, with topical imiquimod. Libraries were prepared by immunoSEQ multiplex PCR; TCRdb keeps only in-frame clonotypes and omits some of them. The repertoire holds roughly 86,000 clones, with about 81% as singletons. Their specific antigens are unknown. The input for sequencing was PBMCs, taken from a glioma patient whose treatment included an IDH1 peptide vaccine. The receptors were sampled from a man aged 35 to 55 with glioma.

This chain connects TRBV5-4 to TRBJ2-7; 7 nucleotides agree with TRBD1. Germline CDR1 is SGHNT and CDR2 is YYREEE (reference sequence). With 4 bases clipped from V and 5 bases from J, the junction kept 9 bases outside the gene matches. The CDR3 runs to 14 residues. In DNA, the CDR3 is TGTGCCAGCAGCCCACAGGGGAAATGGAACGAGCAGTACTTC. Encoded protein: CASSPQGKWNEQYF.

This chain links TRBV5-1 with TRBJ1-4; TRBD1 agrees at 7 bases. The CDR3 totals 16 residues. Germline V gives CDR1 SGHRS, CDR2 YFSETQ. V shed 5 bases and J 0 bases; nucleotides not matched to a gene: 7. The CDR3 protein is CASSKQGTATNEKLFF. The CDR3 bases are TGCGCCAGCAGTAAACAGGGGACTGCAACTAATGAAAAACTGTTTTTT.

In the case of this clone: A much larger clone lies a single base off, so this may be a read error. This rearrangement joins TRBV4-1 to TRBJ2-7; either TRBD1 or TRBD2 may supply D (6 bases each). CDR1 and CDR2 (germline): MGHRA, YSYEKL. The CDR3 is made up of 16 amino acids. The CDR3 loop is CASSQDGVGRGREQYF. CDR3 sequence (DNA): TGTGCCAGCAGCCAAGATGGGGTGGGAAGGGGGAGGGAGCAGTACTTC.

This clone has more than one count but fewer than ten. V usage is TRBV19 and J usage is TRBJ2-1; the D gene could be TRBD1 or TRBD2 (5 bases each). V was trimmed by 5 bases and J by 3 bases, leaving 11 bases between them. Germline V gene lookup returns CDR1 LNHDA and CDR2 SQIVND (reference sequence). CDR3 size: 14 residues. Written as DNA, the CDR3 is TGTGCCAGTAGTCTACGGGACGGCTACAATGAGCAGTTCTTC. Encoded protein: CASSLRDGYNEQFF.

This clone was seen a few times. V is TRBV6-1 and J is TRBJ1-5, with D possibly being TRBD1 (5 bases). The CDR3 totals 14 residues. V lost 7 bases to trimming and J lost 3 bases, with 13 bases between them. Per germline, CDR1 MNHNS and CDR2 SASEGT. For the CDR3, the DNA is TGTGCCAGCACCCCAGGGATTTCCAATCAGCCCCAGCATTTT. Its translation: CASTPGISNQPQHF.

The rearrangement uses TRBV7-2 and TRBJ2-3, with D maybe TRBD2 (6 bases). The CDR3 spans 13 residues. Trimming took 3 bases from V and 7 from J, leaving 11 bases between them. Germline values: CDR1 SGHTA, CDR2 FQGNSA. The CDR3 reads CASSFRRGYTQYF. The DNA of the CDR3 is TGTGCCAGCAGCTTTAGGAGGGGTTATACGCAGTATTTT.

The chain is built from TRBV11-3 and TRBJ1-1; D call uncertain. The germline V gene encodes CDR1 SGHNT and CDR2 YENEEA. The ends were cut back, 4 bases at V and 3 bases at J, with 9 bases in the middle. CDR3 size: 13 residues. CDR3 in amino acids: CASSSRRYTEAFF. DNA for the CDR3: TGTGCCAGCAGCTCTCGACGGTACACTGAAGCTTTCTTT.

The chain has TRBV6-1 and TRBJ1-5; 7 positions match TRBD1. The CDR3 is made up of 13 amino acids. V lost 5 bases and J lost 4; bases outside the gene matches: 2. The germline V gene has CDR1 MNHNS and CDR2 SASEGT. The CDR3 region is CASSPTGNQPQHF. The CDR3 region has the DNA TGTGCCAGCAGTCCGACAGGGAATCAGCCCCAGCATTTT.

V is TRBV7-6 and J is TRBJ2-1; TRBD2 matches 14 bases. The germline gives CDR1 SGHVS, CDR2 FNYEAQ. The CDR3 runs to 17 residues. J gave up 2 bases and V 5 bases, and 5 bases lay outside the gene matches. The CDR3 protein is CASSASTSGRAYNEQFF. The CDR3 bases are TGTGCCAGCAGCGCGTCGACTAGCGGGAGGGCCTACAATGAGCAGTTCTTC.

The rearrangement links TRBV10-3 to TRBJ2-3; D may be TRBD2 (7 bases). CDR3 length equals 14 residues. Germline CDR1 reads ENHRY; CDR2 reads SYGVKD. The CDR3 DNA reads TGTGCGAGTGACGGGGGGCAAAGCACAGATACGCAGTATTTT. Its translation is CASDGGQSTDTQYF.

The chain has TRBV7-2 and TRBJ1-1, with 9 bases that match TRBD1. The germline gives CDR1 SGHTA, CDR2 FQGNSA. The V and J ends lost 5 bases and 10 bases, in that order; junction bases with no gene match: 5. This CDR3 is 12 amino acids long. The CDR3 bases are TGTGCCAGCAGCCTGGGACAGGGAAGAGCTTTCTTT. This sequence encodes CASSLGQGRAFF.

A remark on this clone: Other DNA variants within this sample encode the same CDR3. V and J are TRBV4-2 and TRBJ1-2, with 7 bases fitting TRBD1. V was pared by 0 bases and J by 7 bases, with 5 bases of the junction left unmatched. The CDR3 is 14 amino acids. CDR1 and CDR2 from the germline V gene are LGHNA and YNFKEQ. The CDR3 bases are TGTGCCAGCAGCCAAGAAACAGGGGCGGGTGGCTACACCTTC. Translating it yields CASSQETGAGGYTF.

The sample holds a few counts of this clone. This sample also contains other DNA sequences that code for the same CDR3. The chain recombines TRBV19 with TRBJ2-3, with D tentatively TRBD1 or TRBD2 (7 bases each). The V gene lost 7 bases and the J gene lost 5 bases, with 25 bases spanning the gap. CDR3 length equals 17 residues. Germline lookup yields CDR1 LNHDA and CDR2 SQIVND (reference sequence). CDR3 amino acids: CASTSWGGGGSGDTQYF. The CDR3 coding sequence is TGTGCCAGTACCTCGTGGGGAGGGGGCGGTTCGGGAGATACGCAGTATTTT.

CDR3 in amino acids: CASSPRTSTLQETQYF. The CDR3 DNA sequence: TGCGCCAGCAGCCCCCGGACTAGCACCCTGCAAGAGACCCAGTACTTC. The rearrangement joins TRBV5-1 to TRBJ2-5, with TRBD2 matching over 8 bases. CDR1 and CDR2 (germline): SGHRS, YFSETQ. The CDR3 is 16 residues long. With V trimmed by 4 bases and J by 2 bases, 10 bases remained unmatched.

The chain links TRBV4-3 to TRBJ1-4, with D perhaps TRBD1 (6 bases). The germline gives CDR1 LGHNA, CDR2 YSLEER. The CDR3 loop spans 16 amino acids. The ends were cut back, 0 bases at V and 8 bases at J, with 16 bases in the middle. The CDR3 loop reads CASSQDEAGAGEKLFF. CDR3 DNA: TGCGCCAGCAGCCAAGATGAGGCAGGGGCGGGGGAAAAACTGTTTTTT.